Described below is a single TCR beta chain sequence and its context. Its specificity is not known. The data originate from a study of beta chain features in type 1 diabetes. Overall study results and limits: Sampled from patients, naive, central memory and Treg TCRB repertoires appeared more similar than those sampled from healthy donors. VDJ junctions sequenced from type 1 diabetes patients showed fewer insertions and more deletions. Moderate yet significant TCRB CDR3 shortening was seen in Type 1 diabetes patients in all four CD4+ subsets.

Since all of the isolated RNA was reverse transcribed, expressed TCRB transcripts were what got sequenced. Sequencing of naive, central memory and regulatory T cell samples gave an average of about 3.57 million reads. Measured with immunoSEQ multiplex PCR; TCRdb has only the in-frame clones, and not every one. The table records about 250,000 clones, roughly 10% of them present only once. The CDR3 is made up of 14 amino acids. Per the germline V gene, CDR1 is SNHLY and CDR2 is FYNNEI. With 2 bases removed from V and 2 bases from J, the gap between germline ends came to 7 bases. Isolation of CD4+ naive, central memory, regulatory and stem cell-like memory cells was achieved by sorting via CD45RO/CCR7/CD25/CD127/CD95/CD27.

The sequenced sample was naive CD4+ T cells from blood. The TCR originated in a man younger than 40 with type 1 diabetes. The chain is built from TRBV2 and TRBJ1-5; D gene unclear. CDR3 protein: CASSEQVGNQPQHF. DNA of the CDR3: TGTGCCAGCAGTGAACAGGTCGGCAATCAGCCCCAGCATTTT.